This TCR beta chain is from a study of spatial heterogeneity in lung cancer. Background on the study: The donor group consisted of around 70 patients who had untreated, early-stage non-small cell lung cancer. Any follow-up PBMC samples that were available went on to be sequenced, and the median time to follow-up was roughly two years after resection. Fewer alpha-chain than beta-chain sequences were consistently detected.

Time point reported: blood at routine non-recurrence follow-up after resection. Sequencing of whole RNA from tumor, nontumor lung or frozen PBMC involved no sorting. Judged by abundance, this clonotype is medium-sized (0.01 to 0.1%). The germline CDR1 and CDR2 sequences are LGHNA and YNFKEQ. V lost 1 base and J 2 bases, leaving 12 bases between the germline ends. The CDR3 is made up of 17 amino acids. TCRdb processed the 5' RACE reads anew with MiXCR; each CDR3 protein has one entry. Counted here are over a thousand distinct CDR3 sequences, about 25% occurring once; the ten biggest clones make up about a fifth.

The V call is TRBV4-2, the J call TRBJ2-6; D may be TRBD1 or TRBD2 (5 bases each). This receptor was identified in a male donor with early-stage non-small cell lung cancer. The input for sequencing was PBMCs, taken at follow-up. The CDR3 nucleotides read TGTGCCAGCAGCCAAGCCCCTGGGGGAACTGGGGCCAACGTCCTGACTTTC. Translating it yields CASSQAPGGTGANVLTF.